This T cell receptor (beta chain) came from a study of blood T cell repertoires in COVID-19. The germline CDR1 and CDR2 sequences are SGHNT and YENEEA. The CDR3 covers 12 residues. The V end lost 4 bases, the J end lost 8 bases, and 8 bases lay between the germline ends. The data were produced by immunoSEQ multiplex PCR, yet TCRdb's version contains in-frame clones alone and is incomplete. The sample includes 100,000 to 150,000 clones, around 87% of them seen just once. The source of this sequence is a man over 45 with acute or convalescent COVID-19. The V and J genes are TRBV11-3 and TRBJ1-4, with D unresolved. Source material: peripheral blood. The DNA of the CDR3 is TGTGCCAGCAGCTCGCTCCAGGAAAAACTGTTTTTT. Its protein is CASSSLQEKLFF. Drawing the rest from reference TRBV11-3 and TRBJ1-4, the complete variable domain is EAGVVQSPRYKIIEKKQPVAFWCNPISGHNTLYWYLQNLGQGPELLIRYENEEAVDDSQLPKDRFSAERLKGVDSTLKIQPAELGDSAVYLCASSSLQEKLFFGSGTQLSVL.